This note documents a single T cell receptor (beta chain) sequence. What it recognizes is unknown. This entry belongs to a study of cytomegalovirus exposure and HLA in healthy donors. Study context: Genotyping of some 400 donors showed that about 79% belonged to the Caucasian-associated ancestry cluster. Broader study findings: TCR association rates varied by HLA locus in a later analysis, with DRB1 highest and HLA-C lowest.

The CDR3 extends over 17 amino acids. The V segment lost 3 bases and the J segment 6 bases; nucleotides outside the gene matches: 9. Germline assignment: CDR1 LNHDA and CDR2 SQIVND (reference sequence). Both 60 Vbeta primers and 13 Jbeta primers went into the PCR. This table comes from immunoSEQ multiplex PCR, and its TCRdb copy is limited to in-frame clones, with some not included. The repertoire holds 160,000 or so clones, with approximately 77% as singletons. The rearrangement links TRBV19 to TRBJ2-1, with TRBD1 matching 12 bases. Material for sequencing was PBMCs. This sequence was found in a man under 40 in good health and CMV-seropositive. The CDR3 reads CASSIPGTGGAGNEQFF. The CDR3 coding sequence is TGTGCCAGTAGTATCCCCGGGACAGGGGGCGCGGGCAATGAGCAGTTCTTC.